This T cell receptor beta chain is from a study of blood T cell repertoires in COVID-19. As for the study in general: Researchers got acute and convalescent COVID-19 samples from the United States, Italy and Spain.

Only a few counts were recorded for this clone. The sample has other DNA sequences that encode this CDR3 too. Original processing methods: Using reference gene primer amplification, nucleated cell counts were estimated. Measured with immunoSEQ multiplex PCR; TCRdb has only the in-frame clones, and not every one. V, J and clone size are taken as reported in that table, and D and trimming were inferred from the DNA itself. The table lists 250,000 to 350,000 clones, around 87% of them singletons. The CDR3 runs 14 residues. Losses at the gene ends were 3 bases for V and 5 bases for J; bases not matched to a gene: 5. Per germline, CDR1 MNHNY and CDR2 SVGAGI (reference sequence).

The sequence derives from a woman between 45 and 60 years old who had recovered from COVID-19. The rearrangement uses TRBV6-6 and TRBJ1-2, with 8 bases that match TRBD1. Source material: peripheral blood. The chain's CDR3 is CASSYSGGTYGYTF. In DNA form, the CDR3 reads TGTGCCAGCAGTTATTCAGGGGGCACATATGGCTACACCTTC.